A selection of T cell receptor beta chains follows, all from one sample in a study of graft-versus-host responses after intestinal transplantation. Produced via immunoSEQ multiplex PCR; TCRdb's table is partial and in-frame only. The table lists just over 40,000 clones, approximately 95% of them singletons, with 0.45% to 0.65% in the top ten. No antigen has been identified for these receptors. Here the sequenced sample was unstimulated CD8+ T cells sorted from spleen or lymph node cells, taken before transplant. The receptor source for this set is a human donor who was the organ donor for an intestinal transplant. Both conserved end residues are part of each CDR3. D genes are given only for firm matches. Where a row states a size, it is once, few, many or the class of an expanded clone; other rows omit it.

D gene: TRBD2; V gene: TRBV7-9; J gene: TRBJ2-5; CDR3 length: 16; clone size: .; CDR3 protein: CASSAPLAGEGETQYF; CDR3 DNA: TGTGCCAGCAGCGCCCCCCTAGCGGGGGAGGGAGAGACCCAGTACTTC
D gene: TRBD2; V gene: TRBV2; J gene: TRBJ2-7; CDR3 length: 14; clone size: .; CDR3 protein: CASTTGLAVDEQYF; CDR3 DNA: TGTGCCAGCACTACTGGACTAGCGGTGGACGAGCAGTACTTC
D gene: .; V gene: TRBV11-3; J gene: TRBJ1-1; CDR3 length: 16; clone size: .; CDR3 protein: CASSLIYQGLNTEAFF; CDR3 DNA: TGTGCCAGCAGCTTAATTTACCAGGGGTTGAACACTGAAGCTTTCTTT
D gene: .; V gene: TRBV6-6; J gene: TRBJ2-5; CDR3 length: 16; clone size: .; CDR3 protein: CASSPEELGFSQTQYF; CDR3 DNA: TGTGCCAGCAGCCCCGAGGAGCTCGGATTTAGTCAGACCCAGTACTTC
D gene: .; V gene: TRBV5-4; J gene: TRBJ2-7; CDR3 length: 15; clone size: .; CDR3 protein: CASSSPPNSTYEQYF; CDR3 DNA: TGTGCCAGCAGCTCCCCCCCGAACAGCACCTACGAGCAGTACTTC
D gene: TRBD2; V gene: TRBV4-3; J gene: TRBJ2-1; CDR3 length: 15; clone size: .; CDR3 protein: CASSHDGGAHNEQFF; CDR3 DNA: TGCGCCAGCAGCCATGACGGGGGGGCTCACAATGAGCAGTTCTTC
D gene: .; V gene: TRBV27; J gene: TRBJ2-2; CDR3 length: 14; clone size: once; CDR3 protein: CASSFSQPTGELFF; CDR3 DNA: TGTGCCAGCAGTTTTAGCCAGCCGACCGGGGAGCTGTTTTTT
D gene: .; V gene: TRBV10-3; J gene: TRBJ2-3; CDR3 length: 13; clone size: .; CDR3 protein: CATRGLYTDTQYF; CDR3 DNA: TGTGCCACCAGGGGACTCTACACAGATACGCAGTATTTT
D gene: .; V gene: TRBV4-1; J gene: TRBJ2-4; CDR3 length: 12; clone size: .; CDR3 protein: CASSQEPNIQYF; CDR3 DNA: TGCGCCAGCAGCCAAGAACCGAACATTCAGTACTTC
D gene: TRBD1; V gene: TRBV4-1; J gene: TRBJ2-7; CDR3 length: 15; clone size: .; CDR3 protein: CASSELQGAGYEQYF; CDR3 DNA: TGCGCCAGCAGCGAACTACAGGGGGCGGGCTACGAGCAGTACTTC
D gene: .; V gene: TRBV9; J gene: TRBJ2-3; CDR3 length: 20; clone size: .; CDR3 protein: CASAKGHGTTRWYSTDTQYF; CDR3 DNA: TGTGCCAGCGCCAAAGGCCACGGGACAACTCGATGGTATAGCACAGATACGCAGTATTTT